The source of this TCR beta chain is a study of blood T cells in healthy people across ages. Study findings and constraints: Estimated diversity that came from one million T cells was considered an underestimate. Long-lived and aged donors differed, with more naive CD4+ cells and higher diversity in the long-lived.

The use of a sample-barcoded 5' primer and a J-beta primer mix characterized a second PCR of roughly 6 to 11 cycles. The template-switch adaptor was a 5' adaptor with 12 random nucleotides. It tagged each cDNA molecule. TCRdb reprocessed the 5' RACE reads with MiXCR, giving one entry per CDR3 protein. This table holds 580,000 or so distinct CDR3 sequences, 40% to 50% found once. For this clonotype: Its antigen remains unidentified. The junction shows a germline mismatch at one end, possibly a read error.

The CDR3 spans 15 residues. The germline CDR1 and CDR2 sequences are SGHTA and FQGTGA. The genes are TRBV7-3 and TRBJ2-1; 8 bases fit TRBD2. Sequenced material: blood. The source of this sequence is a man older than 75 in good health. The CDR3 protein is CAGSLSGGPYNEQFF. The CDR3 bases are TGTGCCGGCAGCTTAAGCGGGGGACCCTACAATGAGCAGTTCTTC.